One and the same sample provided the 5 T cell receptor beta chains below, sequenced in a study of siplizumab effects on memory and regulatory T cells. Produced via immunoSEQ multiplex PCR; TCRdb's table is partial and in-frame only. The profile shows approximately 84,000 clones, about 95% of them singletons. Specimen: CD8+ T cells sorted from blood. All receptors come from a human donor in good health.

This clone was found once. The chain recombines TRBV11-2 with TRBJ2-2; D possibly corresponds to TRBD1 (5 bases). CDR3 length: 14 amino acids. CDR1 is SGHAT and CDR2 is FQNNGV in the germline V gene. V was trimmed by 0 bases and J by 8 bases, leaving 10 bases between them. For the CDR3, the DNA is TGTGCCAGCAGCTTAGATTTAGGGGCGGGGGAGCTGTTTTTT. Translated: CASSLDLGAGELFF.

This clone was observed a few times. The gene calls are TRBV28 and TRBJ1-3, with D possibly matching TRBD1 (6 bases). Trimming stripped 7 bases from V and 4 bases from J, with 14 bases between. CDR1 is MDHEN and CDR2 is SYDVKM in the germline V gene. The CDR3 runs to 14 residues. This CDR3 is CASTPTGSGNTIYF. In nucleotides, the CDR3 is TGTGCCAGCACCCCAACAGGGTCGGGAAACACCATATATTTT.

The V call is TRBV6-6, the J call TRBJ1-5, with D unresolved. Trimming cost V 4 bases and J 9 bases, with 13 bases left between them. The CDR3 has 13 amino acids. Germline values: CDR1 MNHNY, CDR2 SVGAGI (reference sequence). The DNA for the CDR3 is TGTGCCAGCAGTTCCCATACTTATATGCCCCAGCATTTT. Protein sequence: CASSSHTYMPQHF.

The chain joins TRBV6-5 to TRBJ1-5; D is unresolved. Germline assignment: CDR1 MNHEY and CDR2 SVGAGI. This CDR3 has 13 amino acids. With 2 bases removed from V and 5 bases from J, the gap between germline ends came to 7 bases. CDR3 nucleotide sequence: TGTGCCAGCAGTTACAAGGGAGATCAGCCCCAGCATTTT. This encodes CASSYKGDQPQHF.

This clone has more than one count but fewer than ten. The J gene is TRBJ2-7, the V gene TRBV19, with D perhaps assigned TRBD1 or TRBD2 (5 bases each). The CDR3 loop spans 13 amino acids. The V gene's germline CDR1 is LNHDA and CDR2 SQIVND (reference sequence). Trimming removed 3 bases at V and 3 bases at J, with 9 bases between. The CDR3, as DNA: TGTGCCAGTAGTATGGGGACCAACTACGAGCAGTACTTC. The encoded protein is CASSMGTNYEQYF.